The rows below give T cell receptor beta chains drawn from one sample of a study of CD8 T cells in ankylosing spondylitis. TCRdb re-derived calls from the 5' RACE reads in MiXCR, one entry per CDR3 protein. Seen here are 500,000 to 650,000 distinct CDR3 sequences, about 5% observed once, and the top ten hold 3.5%. Sequenced: blood, either unsorted or a sorted T cell fraction (not recorded which). Receptor source: a male donor with ankylosing spondylitis. Both conserved end residues are part of each CDR3. The D gene is left open where the match is weak. Some rows mark clone size as missing; the rest say once, few, many or name a class of expanded clone.

D gene	J gene	V gene	clone size	CDR3 protein	CDR3 DNA
.	TRBJ2-3	TRBV20-1	few	CSASFRTVTDTQYF	TGCAGTGCTAGCTTTCGGACAGTTACAGATACGCAGTATTTT
.	TRBJ1-2	TRBV12-3/TRBV12-4	many	CASRILTGDYGYTF	TGTGCCAGCAGGATCCTAACTGGGGACTATGGCTACACCTTC
.	TRBJ2-5	TRBV20-1	many	CSARGRGSQETQYF	TGCAGTGCTCGCGGGCGGGGCTCCCAAGAGACCCAGTACTTC
TRBD1	TRBJ2-1	TRBV5-1	.	CASSLQGGRGKGEQFF	TGCGCCAGCAGCTTGCAGGGCGGCAGGGGGAAGGGTGAGCAGTTCTTC
TRBD1	TRBJ1-2	TRBV20-1	many	CSARATGIPYGYTF	TGCAGTGCTAGAGCGACAGGGATTCCCTATGGCTACACCTTC
.	TRBJ2-7	TRBV2	few	CASSGDGRAFYEQYF	TGTGCCAGCAGTGGGGACGGGAGAGCTTTCTACGAGCAGTACTTC
.	TRBJ2-5	TRBV5-5	many	CASSLFAGSTQETQYF	TGTGCCAGCAGCTTATTTGCAGGATCAACCCAAGAGACCCAGTACTTC
TRBD2	TRBJ2-2	TRBV6-1	many	CASRLAGRTGELFF	TGTGCCAGTAGACTAGCGGGACGGACCGGGGAGCTGTTTTTT
TRBD1	TRBJ2-7	TRBV5-1	many	CASSQGTGLTYEQYF	TGCGCCAGCAGCCAGGGGACAGGGTTAACCTACGAGCAGTACTTC
TRBD2	TRBJ2-7	TRBV7-3	many	CASSGTSGDEQYF	TGTGCCAGCAGCGGGACTAGCGGCGACGAGCAGTACTTC
.	TRBJ2-3	TRBV5-6	many	CASRQEGGDTQYF	TGTGCCAGCAGACAGGAGGGGGGAGATACGCAGTATTTT
TRBD1	TRBJ1-1	TRBV7-2	many	CASSLSGTGLGATEAFF	TGTGCCAGCAGCTTATCGGGGACAGGACTGGGGGCGACTGAAGCTTTCTTT
.	TRBJ1-5	TRBV5-4	.	CASSDGHSNQPQHF	TGTGCCAGCAGCGACGGACATAGCAATCAGCCCCAGCATTTT
TRBD2	TRBJ2-7	TRBV20-1	many	CSATKAGAGGTYEQYF	TGCAGTGCCACCAAGGCGGGAGCGGGAGGGACCTACGAGCAGTACTTC
TRBD2	TRBJ2-1	TRBV29-1	.	CSVARRLAVGRQFF	TGCAGCGTTGCTCGGAGACTAGCGGTAGGGAGGCAGTTCTTC
.	TRBJ2-7	TRBV28	many	CASTSDSYYEQYF	TGTGCCAGCACCTCGGACTCATACTACGAGCAGTACTTC
TRBD2	TRBJ2-7	TRBV4-3	few	CASSQDLLAGGPGRSIGQYF	TGCGCCAGCAGCCAAGATTTACTAGCGGGAGGGCCAGGACGAAGTATCGGGCAGTACTTC
TRBD2	TRBJ2-1	TRBV29-1	few	CSVAGGVGAYNEQFF	TGCAGCGTTGCTGGGGGGGTGGGGGCCTACAATGAGCAGTTCTTC
.	TRBJ1-5	TRBV20-1	few	CSARKDSNQPQHF	TGCAGTGCTAGGAAGGACAGCAATCAGCCCCAGCATTTT
.	TRBJ2-5	TRBV27	many	CASSLYGGGETQYF	TGTGCCAGCAGTTTATATGGGGGCGGAGAGACCCAGTACTTC
.	TRBJ1-6	TRBV6-1	many	CASRQSSYNSPLHF	TGTGCCAGCAGACAGAGCTCCTATAATTCACCCCTCCACTTT
.	TRBJ2-2	TRBV5-1	many	CASSLAVQDTGELFF	TGCGCCAGCAGCTTGGCTGTACAGGACACCGGGGAGCTGTTTTTT
TRBD1	TRBJ2-1	TRBV19	few	CATGQAVQNEQFF	TGTGCCACTGGACAGGCAGTACAAAATGAGCAGTTCTTC
.	TRBJ1-2	TRBV3-1	many	CASSPSPTANYGYTF	TGTGCCAGCAGCCCCTCCCCCACAGCTAACTATGGCTACACCTTC
.	TRBJ2-5	TRBV5-1	many	CASSLGQGNQETQYF	TGCGCCAGCAGCTTGGGCCAGGGGAATCAAGAGACCCAGTACTTC
.	TRBJ1-5	TRBV6-6	.	CASCPWGNQPQHF	TGTGCCAGCTGCCCATGGGGCAATCAGCCCCAGCATTTT
.	TRBJ1-1	TRBV20-1	.	CSARLAGDRKPEAFF	TGCAGTGCTAGGTTGGCAGGGGATAGGAAGCCTGAAGCTTTCTTT
.	TRBJ2-1	TRBV7-2	many	CASSPITGYEQFF	TGTGCCAGCAGCCCTATTACAGGTTATGAGCAGTTCTTC
TRBD2	TRBJ2-2	TRBV12-3/TRBV12-4	many	CASSPRTSGSVTGELFF	TGTGCCAGCAGTCCCCGGACTAGCGGGAGTGTGACCGGGGAGCTGTTTTTT
.	TRBJ1-2	TRBV3-1	many	CASRLGQFYGYTF	TGTGCCAGCAGGCTCGGACAGTTCTATGGCTACACCTTC
.	TRBJ2-7	TRBV6-1	many	CASRRDFSYEQYF	TGTGCCAGCAGGAGGGATTTCTCCTACGAGCAGTACTTC
.	TRBJ2-3	TRBV28	few	CASRRPTDTQYF	TGTGCCAGCAGAAGACCCACAGATACGCAGTATTTT
TRBD1	TRBJ2-7	TRBV28	.	CASSLRPGTGGRGYEQYF	TGTGCCAGCAGTCTCAGACCCGGGACAGGGGGCAGGGGCTACGAGCAGTACTTC
.	TRBJ2-2	TRBV25-1	few	CASSGWNSFIMNTGELFF	TGTGCCAGCAGTGGCTGGAACAGTTTTATCATGAACACCGGGGAGCTGTTTTTT
.	TRBJ2-2	TRBV7-9	.	CASSLGRRVAGELFF	TGTGCCAGCAGCTTAGGTCGCAGGGTCGCCGGGGAGCTGTTTTTT
.	TRBJ2-1	TRBV2	.	CASNGRGPYNEQFF	TGTGCCAGCAATGGGAGGGGGCCGTACAATGAGCAGTTCTTC
TRBD1	TRBJ2-7	TRBV3-1	many	CASSQDTGTVSYEQYF	TGTGCCAGCAGCCAAGACACCGGGACAGTCAGTTACGAGCAGTACTTC
.	TRBJ2-1	TRBV12-3/TRBV12-4	many	CASTLRGIYNEQFF	TGTGCCAGCACCCTAAGGGGGATTTACAATGAGCAGTTCTTC
.	TRBJ1-2	TRBV6-1	.	CASRPLWEGAFYGYTF	TGTGCCAGCAGGCCTCTTTGGGAGGGCGCATTTTATGGCTACACCTTC
.	TRBJ1-1	TRBV29-1	many	CSVGLLTPNTEAFF	TGCAGCGTGGGTCTCCTCACACCAAACACTGAAGCTTTCTTT
.	TRBJ2-3	TRBV5-1	many	CASRDPRGTDTQYF	TGCGCCAGCCGGGACCCACGCGGCACAGATACGCAGTATTTT
.	TRBJ2-6	TRBV7-9	.	CASSQHRVSGANVLTF	TGTGCCAGCAGCCAGCACAGGGTCTCTGGGGCCAACGTCCTGACTTTC
TRBD1	TRBJ2-5	TRBV18	.	CASSVNTDRESKTQYF	TGTGCCAGCTCAGTCAATACCGACAGGGAGTCGAAGACCCAGTACTTC
.	TRBJ2-5	TRBV6-2/TRBV6-3	many	CASSLRKGFQETQYF	TGTGCCAGCAGTTTGCGAAAGGGGTTCCAAGAGACCCAGTACTTC
TRBD1	TRBJ2-5	TRBV7-9	.	CASRLKRTGQETQYF	TGTGCCAGCAGGTTGAAAAGGACAGGGCAAGAGACCCAGTACTTC
.	TRBJ1-5	TRBV20-1	many	CSARDPVGQPQHF	TGCAGTGCTAGAGATCCCGTAGGGCAGCCCCAGCATTTT
TRBD1	TRBJ1-5	TRBV20-1	.	CSAPQTGLSNQPQHF	TGCAGTGCCCCTCAGACAGGGCTAAGCAATCAGCCCCAGCATTTT
TRBD1	TRBJ1-4	TRBV20-1	many	CSARIQGALEKLFF	TGCAGTGCTAGGATACAGGGGGCGTTGGAAAAACTGTTTTTT
.	TRBJ2-2	TRBV15	.	CATSERRVGPRELFF	TGTGCCACCAGCGAGCGAAGGGTTGGTCCCCGGGAGCTGTTTTTT
.	TRBJ1-1	TRBV18	.	CASSGPFGAFF	TGTGCCAGCTCAGGCCCCTTCGGAGCTTTCTTT
.	TRBJ1-1	TRBV29-1	many	CSVVRRGTEAFF	TGCAGCGTTGTTCGGAGGGGGACTGAAGCTTTCTTT
.	TRBJ1-2	TRBV5-4	few	CASSPPNDYGYTF	TGTGCCAGCAGCCCTCCGAACGACTATGGCTACACCTTC